The clone carrying this T cell receptor (beta chain) was detected many times. The antigen is undetermined. The source of the sample is a study of T cell repertoires in cytomegalovirus infection. Looking at the study overall: Both a matching HLA type and CMV infection were indicated by public TCR beta signatures. Broader study findings: HLA-C-restricted TCR beta clonotypes specific for CMV led the ex vivo response. Carriage of CMV together with the relevant HLA was identifiable through cumulative public TCR beta family frequency.

TCRdb re-called the reads with MiXCR, one entry per CDR3 protein. This repertoire shows some 240,000 distinct CDR3 sequences, 17% found once; its top ten account for around 43%. The germline gives CDR1 SEHNR, CDR2 FQNEAQ (reference sequence). There are 15 residues in the CDR3. V lost 2 bases, J lost 2 bases, and 3 bases stayed unmatched. The chain links TRBV7-9 to TRBJ1-1, with TRBD1 identical over 9 bases. The sequence derives from a human donor in good health (CMV status not recorded). Some clones in this sample may be carry-over from other donors' samples. Sample: CD8+ T cells from PBMCs. In DNA form, the CDR3 reads TGTGCCAGCAGCTTAAAGGGACAGGGAAACACTGAAGCTTTCTTT. This codes for CASSLKGQGNTEAFF.